Given below is one TCR beta chain in context. Its antigen remains undetermined. There are no base qualities to consult, and no much larger clone falls within one base. This entry is derived from a study of blood T cell repertoires in COVID-19 (dated by TCRdb to 2020 to 2022). About the full investigation: For ImmuneRACE Cohort 3, a participant was defined as recovered based on two consecutive negative NP/OP PCR tests, clearance by a healthcare professional, or resolution of symptoms. Where HLA class I and class II types were available, the types were taken from metadata supplied by the sample provider, not from assay-based typing. The samples were drawn from the first 160 participants of the ongoing ImmuneRACE study and from more than 1,000 subjects provided by 6 global collaborators. The dataset comprised deeply sampled blood TCRbeta repertoires from subjects exposed to, actively infected with, or recovered from COVID-19. A freely available public database, intended as a resource for researchers studying the immune response to SARS-CoV-2, is where the repertoires were released. The material from the prospective study consisted of cDNA or gDNA derived from T cells, B-cell-depleted T cells, or PBMCs. Collaborator samples came from the United States, Italy and Spain and covered acute and convalescent phases of COVID-19. A de-identified subject ID, COVID-19 status, age in years and sex were almost always included in the sample metadata.

Overall study outcomes, separate from this receptor: The amount of clinical and demographic metadata varied by source and participant and was provided uncurated.

Participants in the prospective study were enrolled through a virtual design, were aged roughly 18 to 100 years, and lived in roughly 25 United States geographic areas. To assign participants to cohorts, the prospective study relied on clinical history that participants themselves reported in a screening survey and a study questionnaire. Mobile phlebotomists in the prospective study collected whole blood, serum and a nasopharyngeal or oropharyngeal swab from every participant. Participants in the prospective study had the option to provide additional blood draws and questionnaires over a roughly 2-month period. Prospective study blood samples were shipped either frozen or at room temperature before DNA extraction. Taken from the germline V gene, the CDR1 and CDR2 loops are MNHEY and SVGAGI. Its CDR3 holds 12 amino acids, cysteine through phenylalanine. Just CDR3 DNA is preserved here, 36 bases in frame from base 1. Trimming takes 0 bases from V and 5 bases from J, and the germline ends sit 4 bases apart.

The immunoSEQ Assay, a bias-controlled multiplex PCR, was used to amplify TCRbeta CDR3 regions from genomic DNA. The study's processing was this. Within the assay, amplification of reference gene primers was used to estimate how many nucleated cells each sample contained. Sequence reads were collapsed and filtered to measure the absolute abundance of every unique TCRbeta CDR3 rearrangement. Productive Simpson clonality was computed per sample as the square root of Simpson's diversity index over productive rearrangements. Entries here come from immuneACCESS through TCRdb and include only in-frame sequences with V and J called. Some clones fail to appear in such tables; in the studies checked, an unresolved V gene covers under half of the shortfall, and the cause of the remainder is unknown. D and trimming come from the DNA, and the V and J calls and clone size come from that table. The sample table holds over 200,000 clones, of which 70% to 90% were seen once. The top ten clones comprise approximately 3% of the sample.

Sample: PBMCs or T cells enriched from blood (not recorded which). The chain couples TRBV6-5 to TRBJ2-5, with an unclear D gene assignment. The origin of this receptor is a woman in her fifties or sixties in a cohort exposed to, infected with or recovered from COVID-19 (not recorded which). The bases read TGTGCCAGCAGTTACTCGTCGGAGACCCAGTACTTC. It codes for CASSYSSETQYF.